This T cell receptor beta chain was recorded in a study of T cells in Graves' hyperthyroidism and ophthalmopathy. Authors of the study amplified TCR beta CDR3 regions from RNA transcripts. First-round RT-PCR of the TCR CDR3 relied on the HTBI primer set. MiXCR, run by TCRdb on the multiplex PCR reads, gives a single entry per CDR3 protein. The sample lists around 560,000 distinct CDR3 sequences; approximately 15% were seen once. The V gene's germline CDR1 is LGHDT and CDR2 YNNKEL (reference sequence). The CDR3 is made up of 12 amino acids. V was cut by 2 bases and J by 7 bases, with 8 bases left in between. This clonotype came up many times.

The clonotype comes from a young woman with Graves' hyperthyroidism. The chain links TRBV3-1 to TRBJ1-2; D call uncertain. The source material was blood. CDR3 region: CASSQNSRGYTF. Here the CDR3 DNA reads TGTGCCAGCAGCCAAAACAGCCGTGGCTACACCTTC. Variable domain in full (rest from reference TRBV3-1 and TRBJ1-2): DTAVSQTPKYLVTQMGNDKSIKCEQNLGHDTMYWYKQDSKKFLKIMFSYNNKELIINETVPNRFSPKSPDKAHLNLHINSLELGDSAVYFCASSQNSRGYTFGSGTRLTVV.